These 20 T cell receptor beta chains share one sample of origin, sequenced in a study of T cells after somatic rescue of genetic block. The data were produced by immunoSEQ multiplex PCR, yet TCRdb's version contains in-frame clones alone and is incomplete. There are some 68,000 clones in the sample; more than 75% occur only once, and roughly 2.9% lies in the top ten. Sequenced input: peripheral blood mononuclear cells (PBMCs). Receptor source: a man aged 25-45 years.

The V call is TRBV28, the J call TRBJ2-2; 7 positions agree with TRBD1. The CDR3 has 15 residues. Germline V gene lookup returns CDR1 MDHEN and CDR2 SYDVKM. V lost 11 bases and J lost 4; bases outside the gene matches: 13. CDR3: CAASGTVKLTGELFF. The DNA of the CDR3 is TGTGCCGCGTCCGGGACAGTCAAACTCACCGGGGAGCTGTTTTTT. The whole variable domain, remainder taken from reference TRBV28 and TRBJ2-2, is DVKVTQSSRYLVKRTGEKVFLECVQDMDHENMFWYRQDPGLGLRLIYFSYDVKMKEKGDIPEGYSVSREKKERFSLILESASTNQTSMYLCAASGTVKLTGELFFGEGSRLTVL.

The chain uses TRBV7-7 and TRBJ1-5, with a weak D call TRBD1 (5 bases). CDR1 and CDR2 (germline): SSHAT, FNYEAQ (reference sequence). Trimming stripped 5 bases from V and 4 bases from J, with 15 bases between. CDR3 length: 15 residues. The CDR3 here is CASSPNGPGNQPQHF. The DNA of the CDR3 is TGTGCCAGCAGCCCAAACGGGCCAGGGAATCAGCCCCAGCATTTT.

The V and J genes are TRBV5-4 and TRBJ2-7, with TRBD1 as a possible D gene (6 bases). Germline V gene data show CDR1 as SGHNT and CDR2 as YYREEE (reference sequence). Trimming removed 3 bases at V and 5 bases at J, with 12 bases between. This CDR3 has 13 amino acids. CDR3 in DNA: TGTGCCAGCAGCTCAATGTACAGGGACGAGCAGTACTTC. Amino acid sequence: CASSSMYRDEQYF.

This sequence joins TRBV27 and TRBJ2-7; 12 nucleotides align to TRBD2. The CDR3 loop spans 17 amino acids. After removal of 1 base from V and 3 bases from J, the junction contained 7 bases not matched to a gene. Looked up from germline, CDR1 is MNHEY and CDR2 is SMNVEV (reference sequence). The CDR3 DNA reads TGTGCCAGCAGTTTATATCCCCCTAGCGGGGGGGACTACGAGCAGTACTTC. Protein sequence: CASSLYPPSGGDYEQYF.

The chain is built from TRBV18 and TRBJ2-2; 8 positions match TRBD1. The CDR3 is made up of 16 amino acids. From germline, CDR1 is KGHSH and CDR2 LQKENI. The V and J ends lost 4 bases and 0 bases, in that order; junction bases with no gene match: 4. CDR3 nucleotide sequence: TGTGCCAGCTCACTGCAGGGGGCCCCGAACACCGGGGAGCTGTTTTTT. Protein: CASSLQGAPNTGELFF.

The rearrangement uses TRBV4-3 and TRBJ2-7, with D unresolved. This CDR3 region has 14 residues. CDR1 and CDR2 from the germline V gene are LGHNA and YSLEER. V lost 1 base and J 2 bases, leaving 9 bases between the germline ends. CDR3 protein: CASSQGEGAYEQYF. The CDR3 DNA reads TGCGCCAGCAGCCAAGGGGAAGGAGCCTACGAGCAGTACTTC.

This chain links TRBV5-1 with TRBJ2-5; 11 positions match TRBD1. The CDR3 is 15 residues long. The germline V gene has CDR1 SGHRS and CDR2 YFSETQ. The junction had 3 bases not matched to a gene; V was cut back by 4 bases and J by 1 base. This CDR3 is CASSRDRGFQETQYF. CDR3 bases: TGCGCCAGCAGCCGGGACAGGGGGTTCCAAGAGACCCAGTACTTC.

Only one count was recorded for this clone. The J gene is TRBJ1-3, the V gene TRBV20-1; D is undetermined. V was cut by 6 bases and J by 6 bases, with 6 bases left in between. CDR1 DFQATT and CDR2 SNEGSKA come from the germline V gene (reference sequence). This CDR3 contains 10 residues. The CDR3 nucleotides read TGCAGTGCGGCAGAAAACACCATATATTTT. As protein: CSAAENTIYF.

This clone was recorded once. The chain couples TRBV6-5 to TRBJ1-5; TRBD1 is a possible D gene (6 bases). V lost 6 bases, J lost 7 bases, and 16 bases lay in between. The CDR3 consists of 14 residues. Germline V gene data show CDR1 as MNHEY and CDR2 as SVGAGI. CDR3 DNA sequence: TGTGCCAGCAGCACCGACAGGTCTGGACAGCCCCAGCATTTT. Amino acids: CASSTDRSGQPQHF.

J is TRBJ2-7 and V is TRBV11-1; no clear D. V lost 5 bases and J 2 bases, leaving 10 bases between the germline ends. This CDR3 is built from 13 residues. In germline, CDR1 is SGHAT, CDR2 FQDESV (reference sequence). The CDR3 sequence: CASSTVDPYEQYF. The CDR3 coding sequence is TGTGCCAGCAGCACCGTGGACCCCTACGAGCAGTACTTC.

V and J are TRBV7-6 and TRBJ2-5, with 8 positions matching TRBD1. Unmatched junction bases numbered 2, after V lost 3 bases and J lost 2 bases. CDR3 size: 14 residues. Per germline, CDR1 SGHVS and CDR2 FNYEAQ. For the CDR3, the DNA is TGTGCCAGCAGCTTTGGACAGGGTCAAGAGACCCAGTACTTC. Protein product: CASSFGQGQETQYF. Supplemented by reference TRBV7-6 and TRBJ2-5, the full variable domain reads GAGVSQSPRYKVTKRGQDVALRCDPISGHVSLYWYRQALGQGPEFLTYFNYEAQQDKSGLPNDRFSAERPEGSISTLTIQRTEQRDSAMYRCASSFGQGQETQYFGPGTRLLVL.

The V gene is TRBV6-1, the J gene TRBJ2-7; D gene ambiguous. This CDR3 has 13 amino acids. V lost 4 bases and J 1 base, leaving 8 bases between the germline ends. Germline CDR1 MNHNS, CDR2 SASEGT. The CDR3 region has the DNA TGTGCCAGCAGTGCAGGTCTTTCCTACGAGCAGTACTTC. Protein: CASSAGLSYEQYF.

The chain recombines TRBV12-5 with TRBJ2-1, with D perhaps TRBD1 (6 bases). The germline V gene encodes CDR1 LGHNT and CDR2 FRNRAP. The CDR3 runs 14 residues. V was clipped by 1 base and J by 6 bases, with 10 bases between them. CDR3 coding DNA: TGTGCTAGTGGTTTGGCCCTCAGGGGCAATGAGCAGTTCTTC. This codes for CASGLALRGNEQFF.

The V call is TRBV4-1, the J call TRBJ2-2, with 11 bases lining up with TRBD1. V lost 2 bases, J lost 6 bases, and 5 bases stayed unmatched. The CDR3 runs 16 residues. Per the germline V gene, CDR1 is MGHRA and CDR2 is YSYEKL. CDR3 region: CASSQLGQGAAGELFF. CDR3 bases: TGCGCCAGCAGCCAACTAGGACAGGGGGCTGCCGGGGAGCTGTTTTTT.

The sample holds a few counts of this clone. V and J are TRBV7-8 and TRBJ2-7; 7 bases are a match to TRBD1. V gave up 2 bases and J gave up 3 bases; unmatched junction bases: 10. This CDR3 has 16 amino acids. The germline CDR1 and CDR2 sequences are SGHVS and FQNEAQ. The CDR3 DNA follows: TGTGCCAGCAGCTTACGTACAACCGGGACAGTCTACGAGCAGTACTTC. Translation gives CASSLRTTGTVYEQYF.

V usage is TRBV4-3 and J usage is TRBJ2-1, with D possibly matching TRBD2 (5 bases). V lost 1 base, J lost 1 base, and 11 bases lay in between. CDR1 is LGHNA, CDR2 YSLEER, per germline. The CDR3 runs 16 residues. The CDR3 DNA follows: TGCGCCAGCAGCCAAGGCCACCCGGGATCCTACAATGAGCAGTTCTTC. It codes for CASSQGHPGSYNEQFF.

V gene TRBV7-2 combines with J gene TRBJ2-5; D may be TRBD2 (6 bases). In germline, CDR1 is SGHTA, CDR2 FQGNSA. The CDR3 contains 14 residues. V lost 1 base and J lost 3, with 9 bases in between. CDR3 residues: CASSLGRAKETQYF. Here the CDR3 DNA reads TGTGCCAGCAGCTTAGGGAGGGCGAAAGAGACCCAGTACTTC.

The chain is built from TRBV30 and TRBJ1-1, with D uncertain. Germline V lookup: CDR1 GTSNPN, CDR2 SVGIG (reference sequence). The V end lost 1 base, the J end lost 3 bases, and 9 bases lay between the germline ends. This CDR3 spans 13 amino acids. The CDR3 sequence: CAWSEGSHTEAFF. In nucleotides, the CDR3 is TGTGCCTGGAGTGAAGGGAGTCACACTGAAGCTTTCTTT.

This clone appeared once. The V and J genes are TRBV7-2 and TRBJ2-5, with no clear D. The CDR3 spans 13 residues. CDR1 and CDR2 from the germline V gene are SGHTA and FQGNSA. The V and J ends lost 3 bases and 1 base respectively, with 6 bases between them. This CDR3 is CASSFNSQETQYF. DNA for the CDR3: TGTGCCAGCAGCTTCAACAGCCAAGAGACCCAGTACTTC.

This chain links TRBV6-5 with TRBJ1-2; D is ambiguous. Germline V gene data show CDR1 as MNHEY and CDR2 as SVGAGI. V gave up 2 bases and J gave up 3 bases, with 7 bases separating them. The CDR3 length is 13 residues. Here the CDR3 reads CASSYARDYGYTF. In DNA form, the CDR3 reads TGTGCCAGCAGTTACGCCCGGGACTATGGCTACACCTTC.